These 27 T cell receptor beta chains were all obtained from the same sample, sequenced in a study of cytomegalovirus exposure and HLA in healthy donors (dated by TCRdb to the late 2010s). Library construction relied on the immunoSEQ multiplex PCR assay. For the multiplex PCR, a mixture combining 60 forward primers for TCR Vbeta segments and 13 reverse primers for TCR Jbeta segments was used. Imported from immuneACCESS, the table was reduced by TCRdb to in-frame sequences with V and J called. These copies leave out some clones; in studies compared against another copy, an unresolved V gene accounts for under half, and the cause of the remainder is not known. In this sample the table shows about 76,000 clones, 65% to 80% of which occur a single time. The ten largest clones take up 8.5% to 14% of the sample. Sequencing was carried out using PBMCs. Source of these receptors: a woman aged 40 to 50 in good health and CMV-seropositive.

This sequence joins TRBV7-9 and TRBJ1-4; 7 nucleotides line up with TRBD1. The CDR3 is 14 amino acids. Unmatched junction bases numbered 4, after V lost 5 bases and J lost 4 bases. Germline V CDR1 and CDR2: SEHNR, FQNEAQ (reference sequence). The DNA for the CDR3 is TGTGCCAGCAGCCCGGGACAGTTTAATGAAAAACTGTTTTTT. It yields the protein CASSPGQFNEKLFF. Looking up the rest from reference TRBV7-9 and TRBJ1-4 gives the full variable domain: DTGVSQNPRHKITKRGQNVTFRCDPISEHNRLYWYRQTLGQGPEFLTYFQNEAQLEKSRLLSDRFSAERPKGSFSTLEIQRTEQGDSAMYLCASSPGQFNEKLFFGSGTQLSVL.

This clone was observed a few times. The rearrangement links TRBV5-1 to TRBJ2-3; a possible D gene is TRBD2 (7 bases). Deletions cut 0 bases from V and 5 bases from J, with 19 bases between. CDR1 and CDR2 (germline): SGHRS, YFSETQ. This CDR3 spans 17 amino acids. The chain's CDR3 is CASSLEGGSGRRDTQYF. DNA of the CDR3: TGCGCCAGCAGCTTGGAGGGGGGGTCGGGGCGACGAGATACGCAGTATTTT. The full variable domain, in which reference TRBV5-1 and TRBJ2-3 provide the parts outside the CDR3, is KAGVTQTPRYLIKTRGQQVTLSCSPISGHRSVSWYQQTPGQGLQFLFEYFSETQRNKGNFPGRFSGRQFSNSRSEMNVSTLELGDSALYLCASSLEGGSGRRDTQYFGPGTRLTVL.

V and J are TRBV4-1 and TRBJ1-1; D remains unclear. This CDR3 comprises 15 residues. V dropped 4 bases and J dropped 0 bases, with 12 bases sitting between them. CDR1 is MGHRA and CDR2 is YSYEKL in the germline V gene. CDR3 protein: CASSPRTVLNTEAFF. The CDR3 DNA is TGCGCCAGCAGCCCCCGGACTGTCTTGAACACTGAAGCTTTCTTT.

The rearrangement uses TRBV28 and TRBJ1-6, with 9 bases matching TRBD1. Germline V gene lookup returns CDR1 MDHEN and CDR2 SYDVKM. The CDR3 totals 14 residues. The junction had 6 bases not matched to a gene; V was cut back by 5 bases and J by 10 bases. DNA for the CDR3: TGTGCCAGCAGTCTCCGGGACAGGGTCTCACCCCTCCACTTT. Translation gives CASSLRDRVSPLHF.

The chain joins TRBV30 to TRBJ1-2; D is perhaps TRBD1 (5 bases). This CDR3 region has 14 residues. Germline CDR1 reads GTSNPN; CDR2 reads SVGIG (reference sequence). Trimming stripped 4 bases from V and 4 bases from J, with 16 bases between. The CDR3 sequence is CAWKGSVGGYGYTF. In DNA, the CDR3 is TGTGCCTGGAAGGGTTCCGTGGGGGGCTATGGCTACACCTTC.

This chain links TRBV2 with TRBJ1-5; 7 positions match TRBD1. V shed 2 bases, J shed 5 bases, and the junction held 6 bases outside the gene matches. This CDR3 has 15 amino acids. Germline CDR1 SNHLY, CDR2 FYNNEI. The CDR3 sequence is CASSETRDRYQPQHF. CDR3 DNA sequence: TGTGCCAGCAGTGAAACCCGGGACAGATATCAGCCCCAGCATTTT.

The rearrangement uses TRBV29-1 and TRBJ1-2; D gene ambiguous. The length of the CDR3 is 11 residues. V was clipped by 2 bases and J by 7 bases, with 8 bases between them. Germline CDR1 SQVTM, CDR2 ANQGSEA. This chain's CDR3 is CSVERTGGYTF. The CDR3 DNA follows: TGCAGCGTTGAAAGAACCGGTGGCTACACCTTC.

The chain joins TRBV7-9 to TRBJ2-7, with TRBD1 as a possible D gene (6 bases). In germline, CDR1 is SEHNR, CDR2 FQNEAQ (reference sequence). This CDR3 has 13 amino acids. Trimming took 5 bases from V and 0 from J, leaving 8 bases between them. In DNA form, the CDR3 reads TGTGCCAGCAGCCACAGGGACTCCTACGAGCAGTACTTC. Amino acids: CASSHRDSYEQYF.

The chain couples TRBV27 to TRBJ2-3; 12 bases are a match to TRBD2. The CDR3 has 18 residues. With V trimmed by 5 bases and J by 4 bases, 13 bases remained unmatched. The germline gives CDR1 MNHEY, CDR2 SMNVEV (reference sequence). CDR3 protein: CASSIRASGGAWADTQYF. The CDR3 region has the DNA TGTGCCAGCAGTATCAGGGCTAGCGGGGGGGCTTGGGCAGATACGCAGTATTTT.

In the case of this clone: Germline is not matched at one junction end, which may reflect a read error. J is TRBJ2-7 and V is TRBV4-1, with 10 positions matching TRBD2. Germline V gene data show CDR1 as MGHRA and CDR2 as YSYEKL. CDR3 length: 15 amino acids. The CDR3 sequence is CASSPFSGRAGEQYF. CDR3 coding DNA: TGTGCCAGCAGCCCGTTCAGCGGGAGGGCTGGGGAGCAGTACTTC.

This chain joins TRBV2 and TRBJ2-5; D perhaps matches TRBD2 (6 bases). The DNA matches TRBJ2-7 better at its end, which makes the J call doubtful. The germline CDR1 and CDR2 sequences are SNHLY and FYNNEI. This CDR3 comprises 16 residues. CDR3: CASSLRLVGSSYEQYF. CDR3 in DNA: TGTGCCAGCAGTCTTAGACTAGTCGGAAGCTCCTACGAGCAGTACTTC.

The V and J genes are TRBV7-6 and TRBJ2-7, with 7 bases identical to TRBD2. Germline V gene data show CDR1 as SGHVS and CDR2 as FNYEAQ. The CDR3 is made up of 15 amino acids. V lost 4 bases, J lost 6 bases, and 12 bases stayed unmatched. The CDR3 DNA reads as TGTGCCAGCAGCTCTCGGGGGGAGTCCCCTCGCGAGCAGTACTTC. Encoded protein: CASSSRGESPREQYF.

This CDR3 is CASSYGEGSYEQYF. The CDR3 DNA reads as TGTGCCAGCAGTTACGGGGAGGGATCCTACGAGCAGTACTTC. The V call is TRBV6-5, the J call TRBJ2-7; 7 bases are shared with TRBD2. The CDR3 is 14 amino acids. Germline lookup yields CDR1 MNHEY and CDR2 SVGAGI. The trim removed 2 bases at V and 1 base at J, leaving 2 bases unmatched.

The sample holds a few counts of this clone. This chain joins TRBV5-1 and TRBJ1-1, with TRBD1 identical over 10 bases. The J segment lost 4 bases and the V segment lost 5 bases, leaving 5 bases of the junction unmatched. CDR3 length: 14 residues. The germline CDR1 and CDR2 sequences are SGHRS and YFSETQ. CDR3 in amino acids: CASRLGQGGTEAFF. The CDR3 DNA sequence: TGCGCCAGCAGGTTAGGACAGGGGGGCACTGAAGCTTTCTTT.

CDR3 loop: CASSRGDGVYTEAFF. The DNA for the CDR3 is TGCGCCAGCAGCCGGGGAGACGGAGTATACACTGAAGCTTTCTTT. The rearrangement uses TRBV5-1 and TRBJ1-1; D unclear. Germline V gene lookup returns CDR1 SGHRS and CDR2 YFSETQ. V lost 4 bases and J lost 3, with 16 bases in between. The CDR3 spans 15 residues.

CDR3 coding DNA: TGTGCCAGCAGTGAACGGGGGGGCTTCCGGCAGCCCCAGCATTTT. Encoded protein: CASSERGGFRQPQHF. The chain couples TRBV2 to TRBJ1-5, with TRBD1 as a possible D gene (6 bases). The V gene's germline CDR1 is SNHLY and CDR2 FYNNEI. The V end was cut by 2 bases, the J end by 7 bases, with 15 bases between. The CDR3 spans 15 residues.

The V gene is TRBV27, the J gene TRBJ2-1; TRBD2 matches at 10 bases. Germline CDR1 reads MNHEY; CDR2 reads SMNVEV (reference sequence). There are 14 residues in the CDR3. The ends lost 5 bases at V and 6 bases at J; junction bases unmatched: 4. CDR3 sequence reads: CASSQAGGTNEQFF. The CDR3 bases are TGTGCCAGCAGTCAAGCGGGGGGGACCAATGAGCAGTTCTTC.

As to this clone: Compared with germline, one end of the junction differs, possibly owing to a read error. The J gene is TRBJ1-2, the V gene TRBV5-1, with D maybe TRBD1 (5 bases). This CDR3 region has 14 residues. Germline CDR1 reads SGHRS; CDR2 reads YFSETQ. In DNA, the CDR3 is TGCGCCAGCAGCTCGGGGGAGGAAGGGATTGGCTACCCCTTC. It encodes CASSSGEEGIGYPF.

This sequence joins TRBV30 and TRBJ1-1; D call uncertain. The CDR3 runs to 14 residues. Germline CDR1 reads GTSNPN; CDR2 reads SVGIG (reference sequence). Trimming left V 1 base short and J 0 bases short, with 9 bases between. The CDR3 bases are TGTGCCTGGAGTGGGACTTTAATGAACACTGAAGCTTTCTTT. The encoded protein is CAWSGTLMNTEAFF. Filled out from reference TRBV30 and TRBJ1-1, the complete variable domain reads SQTIHQWPATLVQPVGSPLSLECTVEGTSNPNLYWYRQAAGRGLQLLFYSVGIGQISSEVPQNLSASRPQDRQFILSSKKLLLSDSGFYLCAWSGTLMNTEAFFGQGTRLTVV.

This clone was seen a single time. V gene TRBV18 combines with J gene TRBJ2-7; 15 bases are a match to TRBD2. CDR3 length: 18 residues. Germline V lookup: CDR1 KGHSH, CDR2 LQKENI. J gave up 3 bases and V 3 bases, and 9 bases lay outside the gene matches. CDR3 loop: CASSPPGLAGGYYYEQYF. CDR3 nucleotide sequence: TGTGCCAGCTCACCCCCGGGACTAGCGGGAGGTTACTACTACGAGCAGTACTTC.

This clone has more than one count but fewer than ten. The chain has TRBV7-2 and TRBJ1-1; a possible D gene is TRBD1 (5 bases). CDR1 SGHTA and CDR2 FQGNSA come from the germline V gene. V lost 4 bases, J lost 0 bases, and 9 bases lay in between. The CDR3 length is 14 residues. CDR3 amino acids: CASSSTVVNTEAFF. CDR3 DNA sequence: TGTGCCAGCAGCTCGACAGTAGTGAACACTGAAGCTTTCTTT. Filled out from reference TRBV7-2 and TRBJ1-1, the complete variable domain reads GAGVSQSPSNKVTEKGKDVELRCDPISGHTALYWYRQSLGQGLEFLIYFQGNSAPDKSGLPSDRFSAERTGGSVSTLTIQRTQQEDSAVYLCASSSTVVNTEAFFGQGTRLTVV.

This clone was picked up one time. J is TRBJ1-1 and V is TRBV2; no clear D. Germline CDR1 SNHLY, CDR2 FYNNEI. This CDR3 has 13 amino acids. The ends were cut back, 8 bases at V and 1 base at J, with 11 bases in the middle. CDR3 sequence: CASPPDSNTEAFF. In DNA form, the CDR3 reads TGTGCCAGCCCCCCAGATTCGAACACTGAAGCTTTCTTT.

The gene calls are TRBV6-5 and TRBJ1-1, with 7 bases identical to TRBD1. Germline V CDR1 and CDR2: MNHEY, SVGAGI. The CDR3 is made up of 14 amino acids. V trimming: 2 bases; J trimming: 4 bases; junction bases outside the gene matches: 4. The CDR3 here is CASSYRGLSTEAFF. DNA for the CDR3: TGTGCCAGCAGTTACAGGGGGCTTAGCACTGAAGCTTTCTTT.

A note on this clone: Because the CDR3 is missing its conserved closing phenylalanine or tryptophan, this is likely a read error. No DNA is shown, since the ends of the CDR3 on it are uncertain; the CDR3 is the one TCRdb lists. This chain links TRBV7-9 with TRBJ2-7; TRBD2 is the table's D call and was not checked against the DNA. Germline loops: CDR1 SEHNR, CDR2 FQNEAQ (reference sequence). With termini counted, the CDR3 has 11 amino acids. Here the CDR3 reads CASSQGGEYGL.

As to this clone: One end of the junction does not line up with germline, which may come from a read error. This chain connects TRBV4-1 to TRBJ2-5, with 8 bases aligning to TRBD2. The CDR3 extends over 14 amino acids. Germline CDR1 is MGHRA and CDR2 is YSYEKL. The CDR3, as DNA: TGCGCCAGCAGCCAAGCGGGGGGGCAAGGGACCCAGTACTTC. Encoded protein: CASSQAGGQGTQYF.

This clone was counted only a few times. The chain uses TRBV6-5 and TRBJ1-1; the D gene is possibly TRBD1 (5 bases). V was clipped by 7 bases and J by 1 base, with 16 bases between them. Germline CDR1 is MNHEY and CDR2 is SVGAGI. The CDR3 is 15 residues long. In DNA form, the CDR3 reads TGTGCCAGCACTAAAGGGCAGGGAAAGAACACTGAAGCTTTCTTT. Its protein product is CASTKGQGKNTEAFF.

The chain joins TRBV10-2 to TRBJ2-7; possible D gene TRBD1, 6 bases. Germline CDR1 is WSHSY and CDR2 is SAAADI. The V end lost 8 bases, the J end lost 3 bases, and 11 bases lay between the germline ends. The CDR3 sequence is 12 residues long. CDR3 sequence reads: CASGSGDYEQYF. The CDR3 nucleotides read TGCGCCAGCGGTTCAGGGGACTACGAGCAGTACTTC.